The rows below give T cell receptor beta chains drawn from one sample of a study of blood T cells in healthy people across ages. TCRdb reprocessed the 5' RACE reads with MiXCR, giving one entry per CDR3 protein. The repertoire includes around 780,000 distinct CDR3 sequences, roughly 26% of them detected once, and roughly 3.1% sits in the top ten. Separately, the same data were catalogued under a study of T cells of mothers and their children.

The sequenced sample consisted of blood. The receptors come from a boy younger than 18 in good health. The CDR3 runs from the conserved cysteine through the conserved F or W. Fields, in order: V gene, D gene, clone size, J gene, CDR3 DNA, CDR3 protein. D genes are given only for firm matches. Size tells how often a clone was seen (once, few, many) or the class of an expanded clone, and some rows leave it out.

v_gene: TRBV7-9
d_gene: .
abundance: .
j_gene: TRBJ2-5
CDR3nt: TGTGCCAGCAGCGCACGAGTTTCCCAAGAGACCCAGTACTTC
CDR3aa: CASSARVSQETQYF

v_gene: TRBV4-2
d_gene: .
abundance: few
j_gene: TRBJ2-1
CDR3nt: TGTGCCAGCACCCCGCGTGGGCCCGATGAGCAGTTCTTC
CDR3aa: CASTPRGPDEQFF

v_gene: TRBV10-3
d_gene: TRBD1
abundance: few
j_gene: TRBJ1-2
CDR3nt: TGTGCCATCAGTGCCGGACAGGGGAACTATGGCCACACCTTC
CDR3aa: CAISAGQGNYGHTF

v_gene: TRBV5-1
d_gene: .
abundance: .
j_gene: TRBJ1-1
CDR3nt: TGCGCCAGCAGCTTGGCCGCTGGACAGAACACTGAAGCTTTCTTT
CDR3aa: CASSLAAGQNTEAFF

v_gene: TRBV29-1
d_gene: TRBD1
abundance: .
j_gene: TRBJ2-5
CDR3nt: TGCAGCGTTGATGCCACACAGGGGTGGGAAGAGACCCAGTACTTC
CDR3aa: CSVDATQGWEETQYF

v_gene: TRBV20-1
d_gene: .
abundance: few
j_gene: TRBJ1-4
CDR3nt: TGCAGTGCTGTGACGGGTCTAGGTGAAAAACTGTTTTTT
CDR3aa: CSAVTGLGEKLFF

v_gene: TRBV5-5
d_gene: .
abundance: .
j_gene: TRBJ2-7
CDR3nt: TGTGCCAGCAGCTCGGGGGTCGAAGTCGAGCAGTACTTC
CDR3aa: CASSSGVEVEQYF

v_gene: TRBV28
d_gene: TRBD2
abundance: few
j_gene: TRBJ2-5
CDR3nt: TGTGCCAGCAGCCCGGGACTAGCGGGGGTAAAAGAGACCCAGTACTTC
CDR3aa: CASSPGLAGVKETQYF

v_gene: TRBV24-1
d_gene: TRBD2
abundance: few
j_gene: TRBJ2-3
CDR3nt: TGTGCCACCAGCGCGTATAGCGGGGGGGCAACTACGCAGTATTTT
CDR3aa: CATSAYSGGATTQYF

v_gene: TRBV2
d_gene: .
abundance: .
j_gene: TRBJ2-3
CDR3nt: TGTGCCAGCAGTGAAATTTTAACAGATACGCAGTATTTT
CDR3aa: CASSEILTDTQYF

v_gene: TRBV13
d_gene: .
abundance: .
j_gene: TRBJ2-5
CDR3nt: TGTGCCAGCAGCTCCACCTCTGGGACCCAGTACTTC
CDR3aa: CASSSTSGTQYF

v_gene: TRBV2
d_gene: .
abundance: .
j_gene: TRBJ2-3
CDR3nt: TGTGCCAGCAGTGAGGACGGCGGGACAGATACGCAGTATTTT
CDR3aa: CASSEDGGTDTQYF

v_gene: TRBV5-6
d_gene: .
abundance: few
j_gene: TRBJ2-7
CDR3nt: TGTGCCAGCAGCTCGGGGGGCGGTGAGCAGTACTTC
CDR3aa: CASSSGGGEQYF

v_gene: TRBV15
d_gene: .
abundance: few
j_gene: TRBJ2-5
CDR3nt: TGTGCCACCAGCTCACCTCGAGAAGGGTTAACCCAGTACTTC
CDR3aa: CATSSPREGLTQYF

v_gene: TRBV20-1
d_gene: .
abundance: .
j_gene: TRBJ1-2
CDR3nt: TGCACGCTAGGGGGTGGCTACACCTTC
CDR3aa: CTLGGGYTF

v_gene: TRBV18
d_gene: TRBD1
abundance: few
j_gene: TRBJ2-7
CDR3nt: TGTGCCAGCTCACCCTCCCCCCCCAGGGGGCGCCGGGAGCAGTACTTC
CDR3aa: CASSPSPPRGRREQYF

v_gene: TRBV7-8
d_gene: TRBD1
abundance: .
j_gene: TRBJ1-1
CDR3nt: TGTGCCAGCAGTTCCTTGAGATCAGGGGGAACTGAAGCTCTCTTT
CDR3aa: CASSSLRSGGTEALF

v_gene: TRBV6-2/TRBV6-3
d_gene: .
abundance: .
j_gene: TRBJ2-1
CDR3nt: TGTGCCAGCCTTTACGGGCGGAGTAGAGCCTACAATGAGCAGTTCTTC
CDR3aa: CASLYGRSRAYNEQFF

v_gene: TRBV19
d_gene: .
abundance: .
j_gene: TRBJ2-3
CDR3nt: TGTGCCAGTACCCCAGGAGCAGATACGCAGTATTTT
CDR3aa: CASTPGADTQYF

v_gene: TRBV12-3/TRBV12-4
d_gene: TRBD2
abundance: .
j_gene: TRBJ2-3
CDR3nt: TGTGCCAGCAGTGTGCTAGCGGGGGGGATCACAGATACGCAGTATTTT
CDR3aa: CASSVLAGGITDTQYF

v_gene: TRBV7-6
d_gene: .
abundance: many
j_gene: TRBJ2-2
CDR3nt: TGTGCCAGCAGCCCTCAGGGGTCCCTGAACACCGGGGAGCTGTTTTTT
CDR3aa: CASSPQGSLNTGELFF

v_gene: TRBV9
d_gene: .
abundance: few
j_gene: TRBJ1-3
CDR3nt: TGTGCCAGCAGCTCCCTAGGAAACACCATATATTTT
CDR3aa: CASSSLGNTIYF

v_gene: TRBV5-1
d_gene: TRBD1
abundance: few
j_gene: TRBJ1-2
CDR3nt: TGCGCCAGCAGCTCACAGGGGCCGGTCTATGGCTACACCTTC
CDR3aa: CASSSQGPVYGYTF

v_gene: TRBV6-2/TRBV6-3
d_gene: .
abundance: .
j_gene: TRBJ2-5
CDR3nt: TGTGCCAGCAGCCGCGTACAGAACCAAGAGACCCAGTACTTC
CDR3aa: CASSRVQNQETQYF

v_gene: TRBV9
d_gene: .
abundance: .
j_gene: TRBJ2-2
CDR3nt: TGTGCCAGCAGCGTAGCCTCCAATAGGGACACCGGGGAGCTGTTTTTT
CDR3aa: CASSVASNRDTGELFF

v_gene: TRBV21-1
d_gene: .
abundance: .
j_gene: TRBJ2-7
CDR3nt: TGTGCCAGCACTAAACAGGGAACCAACGAGCAGTACTTC
CDR3aa: CASTKQGTNEQYF

v_gene: TRBV7-8
d_gene: TRBD1
abundance: few
j_gene: TRBJ1-2
CDR3nt: TGTGCCAGCAGCTTAGGGGGACAGGGGACAATGGGCTACACCTTC
CDR3aa: CASSLGGQGTMGYTF

v_gene: TRBV9
d_gene: .
abundance: .
j_gene: TRBJ2-5
CDR3nt: TGTGCCAGCAGCGTAGGAAACTTACAAGAGACCCAGTACTTC
CDR3aa: CASSVGNLQETQYF

v_gene: TRBV24-1
d_gene: TRBD1
abundance: few
j_gene: TRBJ1-2
CDR3nt: TGTGCCACCAGTGTCCTAACAGGGGGCGAGTATGGCTACACCTTC
CDR3aa: CATSVLTGGEYGYTF

v_gene: TRBV6-1
d_gene: TRBD2
abundance: .
j_gene: TRBJ2-6
CDR3nt: TGTGCCAGCTGGCGGGGGGCTGGGGCCAACGTCCTGACTTTC
CDR3aa: CASWRGAGANVLTF

v_gene: TRBV7-9
d_gene: TRBD1
abundance: .
j_gene: TRBJ1-5
CDR3nt: TGTGCCAGCAGCTTAGGGCCCAGGGGGCACAATCAGCCCCAGCATTTT
CDR3aa: CASSLGPRGHNQPQHF

v_gene: TRBV20-1
d_gene: TRBD2
abundance: .
j_gene: TRBJ2-1
CDR3nt: TGCAGTGCGCCGGTCGTGGATAGCGGGAGGGCTGGCGATGAGCAGTTCTTC
CDR3aa: CSAPVVDSGRAGDEQFF

v_gene: TRBV29-1
d_gene: .
abundance: once
j_gene: TRBJ2-3
CDR3nt: TGCAGCGTTCGGTCAGAGGATAGCACAGATACGCAGTATTTT
CDR3aa: CSVRSEDSTDTQYF

v_gene: TRBV2
d_gene: .
abundance: few
j_gene: TRBJ2-3
CDR3nt: TGTGCCAGCAGTGGACGGGGGTCGCCAGATACGCAGTATTTT
CDR3aa: CASSGRGSPDTQYF

v_gene: TRBV20-1
d_gene: .
abundance: .
j_gene: TRBJ2-5
CDR3nt: TGCAGTGCCGACGGAGGGGACGAGACCCAGTACTTC
CDR3aa: CSADGGDETQYF

v_gene: TRBV9
d_gene: .
abundance: .
j_gene: TRBJ1-2
CDR3nt: TGTGCCAGCAGCCCCGCAGGGCGAGATGGCTACACCTTC
CDR3aa: CASSPAGRDGYTF

v_gene: TRBV7-9
d_gene: .
abundance: few
j_gene: TRBJ1-6
CDR3nt: TGTGCCAGCAGCTTAGACTTTAACGTAAATTCACCCCTCCACTTT
CDR3aa: CASSLDFNVNSPLHF

v_gene: TRBV18
d_gene: .
abundance: .
j_gene: TRBJ2-1
CDR3nt: TGTGCCAGCTCAGACGGACGGGGGCCAGGGGAAAATGAGCAGTTCTTC
CDR3aa: CASSDGRGPGENEQFF

v_gene: TRBV5-5
d_gene: TRBD1
abundance: many
j_gene: TRBJ1-4
CDR3nt: TGTGCCAGCAGCCCACGGGACAGCCAAGGTGAAAAACTGTTTTTT
CDR3aa: CASSPRDSQGEKLFF

v_gene: TRBV7-9
d_gene: TRBD2
abundance: few
j_gene: TRBJ2-5
CDR3nt: TGTGCCAGCAGCCACCCGGGAGGAAGGGTTTCAGGGACCCAGTACTTC
CDR3aa: CASSHPGGRVSGTQYF

v_gene: TRBV7-9
d_gene: .
abundance: few
j_gene: TRBJ1-2
CDR3nt: TGTGCCAGCGGTCAGACAGGCTCTATGCGCTACACCTTC
CDR3aa: CASGQTGSMRYTF

v_gene: TRBV7-9
d_gene: TRBD2
abundance: few
j_gene: TRBJ2-1
CDR3nt: TGTGCCAGCAGCTTAATAGCGGGGGGGCTTAATGAGCAGTTCTTC
CDR3aa: CASSLIAGGLNEQFF

v_gene: TRBV6-1
d_gene: TRBD2
abundance: .
j_gene: TRBJ2-5
CDR3nt: TGTGCCAGCAGTGAAGCACTAGCGGGGGGTCTAAAGACCCAGTACTTC
CDR3aa: CASSEALAGGLKTQYF

v_gene: TRBV7-9
d_gene: .
abundance: few
j_gene: TRBJ2-5
CDR3nt: TGTGCCAGCAGCCGTTGGGTGGAGGAGACCCAGTACTTC
CDR3aa: CASSRWVEETQYF

v_gene: TRBV5-1
d_gene: .
abundance: .
j_gene: TRBJ1-2
CDR3nt: TGCGCCAGCAGCTCCACCACAGGGATCAACTATGGCTACACCTTC
CDR3aa: CASSSTTGINYGYTF

v_gene: TRBV20-1
d_gene: .
abundance: few
j_gene: TRBJ2-5
CDR3nt: TGCAGTGCTCCAAGCTCAAGATCTCAAGAGACCCAGTACTTC
CDR3aa: CSAPSSRSQETQYF

v_gene: TRBV2
d_gene: TRBD2
abundance: .
j_gene: TRBJ2-5
CDR3nt: TGTGCCAGCAGTGAAGAGCGGGGGCAGCAAGAGACCCAGTACTTC
CDR3aa: CASSEERGQQETQYF

v_gene: TRBV20-1
d_gene: TRBD2
abundance: .
j_gene: TRBJ2-3
CDR3nt: TGCAGTGCGGGAAAGCGGGGGGTTTTACATTTT
CDR3aa: CSAGKRGVLHF

v_gene: TRBV7-2
d_gene: TRBD2
abundance: few
j_gene: TRBJ2-5
CDR3nt: TGTGCCAGCAGTTCTCCTTGGCGGGGGGGTATTGAGACCCAGTACTTC
CDR3aa: CASSSPWRGGIETQYF

v_gene: TRBV7-2
d_gene: TRBD2
abundance: .
j_gene: TRBJ2-5
CDR3nt: TGTGCCAGCAGCCTCGGGGCTAGCGGGGGAGAGACCCAGTGCTTC
CDR3aa: CASSLGASGGETQCF

v_gene: TRBV2
d_gene: TRBD1
abundance: .
j_gene: TRBJ1-4
CDR3nt: TGTGCCAGCGAACCGGGACAGGGTAGGCGCGAAAAACTGTTTTTT
CDR3aa: CASEPGQGRREKLFF

v_gene: TRBV29-1
d_gene: .
abundance: few
j_gene: TRBJ1-2
CDR3nt: TGCAGCGCTCCGGGAGAGGGAGGTCCTTATGGCTACACCTTC
CDR3aa: CSAPGEGGPYGYTF

v_gene: TRBV5-1
d_gene: .
abundance: .
j_gene: TRBJ2-1
CDR3nt: TGCGCCAGCAGCTTGCTTCCGGACGGTCTTAATGAGCAGTTCTTC
CDR3aa: CASSLLPDGLNEQFF

v_gene: TRBV25-1
d_gene: .
abundance: .
j_gene: TRBJ2-5
CDR3nt: TGTGCCAGCAGTGAATTCGACAGGCGGGGGACCCAGTACTTC
CDR3aa: CASSEFDRRGTQYF

v_gene: TRBV4-1
d_gene: .
abundance: few
j_gene: TRBJ1-2
CDR3nt: TGCGCCAGCAGCCAAGTTGCAGATGGGGATCGTAGGGGCTACACCTTC
CDR3aa: CASSQVADGDRRGYTF